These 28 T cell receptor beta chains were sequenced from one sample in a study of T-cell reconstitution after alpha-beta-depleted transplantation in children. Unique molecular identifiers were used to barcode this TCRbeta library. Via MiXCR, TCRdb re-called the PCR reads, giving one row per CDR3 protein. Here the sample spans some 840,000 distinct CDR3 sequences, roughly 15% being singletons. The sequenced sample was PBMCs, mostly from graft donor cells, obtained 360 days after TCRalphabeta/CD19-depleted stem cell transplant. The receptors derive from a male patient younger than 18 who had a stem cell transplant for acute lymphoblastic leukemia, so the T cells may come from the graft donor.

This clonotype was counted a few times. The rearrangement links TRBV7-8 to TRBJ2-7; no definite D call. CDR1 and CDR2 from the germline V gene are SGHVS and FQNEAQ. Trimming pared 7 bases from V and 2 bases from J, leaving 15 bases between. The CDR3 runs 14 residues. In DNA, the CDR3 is TGTGCCAGCACCGTTTGGGTTGGACCCTACGAGCAGTACTTC. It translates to CASTVWVGPYEQYF.

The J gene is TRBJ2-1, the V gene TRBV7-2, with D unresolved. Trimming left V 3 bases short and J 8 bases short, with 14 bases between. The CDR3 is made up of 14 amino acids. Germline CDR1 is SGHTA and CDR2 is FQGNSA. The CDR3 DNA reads TGTGCCAGCAGCTTGAACCGTAGAGGCGATGAGCAGTTCTTC. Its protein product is CASSLNRRGDEQFF.

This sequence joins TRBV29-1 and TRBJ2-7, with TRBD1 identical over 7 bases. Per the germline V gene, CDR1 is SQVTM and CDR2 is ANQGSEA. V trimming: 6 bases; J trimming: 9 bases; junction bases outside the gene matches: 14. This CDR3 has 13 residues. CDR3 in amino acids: CSVLGGQDGGQYF. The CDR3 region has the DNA TGCAGCGTCCTGGGCGGACAGGACGGTGGGCAGTACTTC.

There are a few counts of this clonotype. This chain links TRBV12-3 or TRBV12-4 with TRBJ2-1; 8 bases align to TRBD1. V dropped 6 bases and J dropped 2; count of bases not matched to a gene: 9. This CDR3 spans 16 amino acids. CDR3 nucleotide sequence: TGTGCCAGCAGCGCTACCGGGACAGGTCCCTACAATGAGCAGTTCTTC. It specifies CASSATGTGPYNEQFF.

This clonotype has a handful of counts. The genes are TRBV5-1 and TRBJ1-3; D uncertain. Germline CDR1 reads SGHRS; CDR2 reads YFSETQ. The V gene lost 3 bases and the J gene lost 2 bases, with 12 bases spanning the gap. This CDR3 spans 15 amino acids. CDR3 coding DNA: TGCGCCAGCAGCTCCGGAGGTACTACTGGAAACACCATATATTTT. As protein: CASSSGGTTGNTIYF.

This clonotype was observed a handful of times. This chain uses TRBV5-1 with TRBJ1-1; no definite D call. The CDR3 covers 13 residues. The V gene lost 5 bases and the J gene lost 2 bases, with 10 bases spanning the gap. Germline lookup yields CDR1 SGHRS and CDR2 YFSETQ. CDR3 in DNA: TGCGCCAGCAGGTGGATCGGAAACACTGAAGCTTTCTTT. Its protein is CASRWIGNTEAFF.

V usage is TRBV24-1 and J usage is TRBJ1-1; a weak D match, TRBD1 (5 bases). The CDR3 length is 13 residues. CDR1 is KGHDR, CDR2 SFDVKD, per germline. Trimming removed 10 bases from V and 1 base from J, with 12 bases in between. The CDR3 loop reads CATGEGPNTEAFF. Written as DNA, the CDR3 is TGTGCCACAGGGGAGGGCCCGAACACTGAAGCTTTCTTT.

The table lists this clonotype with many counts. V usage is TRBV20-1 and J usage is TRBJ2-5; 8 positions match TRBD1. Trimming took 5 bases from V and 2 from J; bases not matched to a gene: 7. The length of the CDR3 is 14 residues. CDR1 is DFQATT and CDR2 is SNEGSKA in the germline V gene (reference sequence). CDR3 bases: TGCAGTGCTGACCGGACAGGGTATCAAGAGACCCAGTACTTC. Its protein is CSADRTGYQETQYF.

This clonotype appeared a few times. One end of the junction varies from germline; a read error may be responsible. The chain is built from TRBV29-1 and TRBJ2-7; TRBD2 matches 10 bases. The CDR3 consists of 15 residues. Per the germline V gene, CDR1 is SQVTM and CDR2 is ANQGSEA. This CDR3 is CSVLTSGQPSHEQYF. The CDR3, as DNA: TGCAGCGTTTTGACTAGCGGGCAACCCTCCCACGAGCAGTACTTC.

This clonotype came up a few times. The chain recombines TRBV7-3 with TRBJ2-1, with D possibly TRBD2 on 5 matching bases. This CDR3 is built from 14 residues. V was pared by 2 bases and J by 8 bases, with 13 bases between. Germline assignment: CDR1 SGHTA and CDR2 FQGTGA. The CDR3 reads CASSLAGKVDEQFF. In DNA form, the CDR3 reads TGTGCCAGCAGCTTAGCGGGTAAGGTGGATGAGCAGTTCTTC.

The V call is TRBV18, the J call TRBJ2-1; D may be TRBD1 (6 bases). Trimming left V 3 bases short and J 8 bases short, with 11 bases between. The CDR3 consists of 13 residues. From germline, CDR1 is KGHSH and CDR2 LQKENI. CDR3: CASSPSRTDEQFF. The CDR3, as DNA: TGTGCCAGCTCACCGTCACGGACAGATGAGCAGTTCTTC.

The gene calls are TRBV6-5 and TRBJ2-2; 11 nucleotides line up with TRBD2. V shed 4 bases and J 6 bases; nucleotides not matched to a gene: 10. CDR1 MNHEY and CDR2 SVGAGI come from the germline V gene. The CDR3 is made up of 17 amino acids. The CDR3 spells CASSSHSGRAIPGELFF. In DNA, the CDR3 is TGTGCCAGCAGTTCCCATAGCGGGAGGGCCATCCCCGGGGAGCTGTTTTTT.

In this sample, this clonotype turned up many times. CDR3 nucleotides: TGTGCCATCACTTCAGCGGGAGGCTCCTACAATGAGCAGTTCTTC. Translation gives CAITSAGGSYNEQFF. This rearrangement joins TRBV10-3 to TRBJ2-1; 9 nucleotides line up with TRBD2. V lost 7 bases, J lost 0 bases, and 4 bases stayed unmatched. CDR1 is ENHRY and CDR2 is SYGVKD in the germline V gene. CDR3 size: 15 residues.

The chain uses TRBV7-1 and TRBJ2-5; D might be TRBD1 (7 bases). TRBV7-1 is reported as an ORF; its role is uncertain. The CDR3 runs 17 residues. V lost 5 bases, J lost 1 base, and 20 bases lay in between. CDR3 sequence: CASSLRGVPYPQETQYF. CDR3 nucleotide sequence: TGTGCCAGCAGCCTCAGGGGGGTCCCCTACCCCCAAGAGACCCAGTACTTC.

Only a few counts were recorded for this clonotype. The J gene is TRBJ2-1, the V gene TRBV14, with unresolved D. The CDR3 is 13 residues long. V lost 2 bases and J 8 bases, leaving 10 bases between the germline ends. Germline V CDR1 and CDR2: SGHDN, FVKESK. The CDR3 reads CASSQPGRDEQFF. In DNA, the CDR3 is TGTGCCAGCAGCCAACCCGGTCGCGATGAGCAGTTCTTC.

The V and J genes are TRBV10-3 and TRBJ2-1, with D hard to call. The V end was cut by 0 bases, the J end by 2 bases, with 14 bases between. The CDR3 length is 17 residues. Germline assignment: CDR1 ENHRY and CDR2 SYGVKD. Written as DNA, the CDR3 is TGTGCCATCAGTGAGTCGAGGAGTGTCCCGCCCTACAATGAGCAGTTCTTC. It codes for CAISESRSVPPYNEQFF.

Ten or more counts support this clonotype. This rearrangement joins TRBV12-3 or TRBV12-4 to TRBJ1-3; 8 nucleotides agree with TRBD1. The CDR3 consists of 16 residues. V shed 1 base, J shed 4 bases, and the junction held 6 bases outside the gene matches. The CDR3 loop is CASSLDGQGSGNTIYF. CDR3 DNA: TGTGCCAGCAGTTTAGACGGACAGGGTTCAGGAAACACCATATATTTT.

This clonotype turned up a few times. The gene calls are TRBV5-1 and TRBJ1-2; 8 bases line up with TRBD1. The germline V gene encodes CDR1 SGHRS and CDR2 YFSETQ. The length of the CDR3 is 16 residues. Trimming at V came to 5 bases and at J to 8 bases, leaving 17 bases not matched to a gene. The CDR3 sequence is CASRRSGTGEPKGYTF. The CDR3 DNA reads TGCGCCAGCAGAAGGTCCGGGACAGGAGAACCAAAAGGCTACACCTTC.

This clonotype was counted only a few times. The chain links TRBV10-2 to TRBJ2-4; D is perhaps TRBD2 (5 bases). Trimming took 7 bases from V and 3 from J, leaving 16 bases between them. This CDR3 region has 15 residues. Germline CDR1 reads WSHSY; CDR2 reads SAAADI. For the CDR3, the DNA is TGCGCCAGCATCGGTGACTATGCGGGCAAAAACATTCAGTACTTC. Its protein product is CASIGDYAGKNIQYF.

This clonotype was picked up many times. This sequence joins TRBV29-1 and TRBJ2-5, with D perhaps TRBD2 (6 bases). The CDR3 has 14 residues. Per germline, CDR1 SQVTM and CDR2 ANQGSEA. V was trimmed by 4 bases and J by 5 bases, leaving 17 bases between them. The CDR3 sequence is CSVVPGGEGETQYF. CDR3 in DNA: TGCAGCGTTGTGCCTGGAGGGGAAGGGGAGACCCAGTACTTC.

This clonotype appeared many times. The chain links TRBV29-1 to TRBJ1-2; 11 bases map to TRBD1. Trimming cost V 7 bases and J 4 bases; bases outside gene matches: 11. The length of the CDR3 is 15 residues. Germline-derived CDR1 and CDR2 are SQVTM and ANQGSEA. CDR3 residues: CSDEGQGDFSYGYTF. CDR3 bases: TGCAGCGATGAGGGACAGGGGGACTTCAGCTATGGCTACACCTTC.

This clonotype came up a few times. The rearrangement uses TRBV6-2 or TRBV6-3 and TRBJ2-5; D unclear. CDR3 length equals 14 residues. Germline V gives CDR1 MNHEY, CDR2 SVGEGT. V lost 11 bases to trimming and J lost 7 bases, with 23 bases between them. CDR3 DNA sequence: TGTGCCTGCCTATCTGGCCGTCACTACGGGACCCAGTACTTC. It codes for CACLSGRHYGTQYF.

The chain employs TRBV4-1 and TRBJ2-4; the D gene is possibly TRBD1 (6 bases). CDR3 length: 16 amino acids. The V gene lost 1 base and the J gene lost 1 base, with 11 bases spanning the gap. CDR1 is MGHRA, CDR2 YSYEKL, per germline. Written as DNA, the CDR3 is TGCGCCAGCAGCCAAGTGTTGAGGGGGGCCAAAAACATTCAGTACTTC. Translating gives CASSQVLRGAKNIQYF.

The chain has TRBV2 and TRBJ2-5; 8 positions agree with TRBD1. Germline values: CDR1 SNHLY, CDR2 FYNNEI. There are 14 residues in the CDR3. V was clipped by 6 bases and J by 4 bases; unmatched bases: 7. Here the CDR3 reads CASRNGQGLETQYF. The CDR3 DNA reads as TGTGCCAGCAGAAACGGACAGGGACTAGAGACCCAGTACTTC.

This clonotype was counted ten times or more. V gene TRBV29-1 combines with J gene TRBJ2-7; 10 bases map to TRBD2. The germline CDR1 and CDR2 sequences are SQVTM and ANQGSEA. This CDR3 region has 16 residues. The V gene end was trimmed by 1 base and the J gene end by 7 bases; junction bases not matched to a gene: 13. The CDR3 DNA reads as TGCAGCGTTGAAGGGCTAGCGGGAGCCAAAAGGGGTGAGCAGTACTTC. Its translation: CSVEGLAGAKRGEQYF.

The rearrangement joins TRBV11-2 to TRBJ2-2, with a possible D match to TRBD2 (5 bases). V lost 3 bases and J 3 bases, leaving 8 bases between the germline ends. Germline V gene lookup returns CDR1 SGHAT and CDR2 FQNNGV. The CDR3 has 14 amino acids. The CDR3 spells CASSLGVYTGELFF. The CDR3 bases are TGTGCCAGCAGCTTGGGAGTGTACACCGGGGAGCTGTTTTTT. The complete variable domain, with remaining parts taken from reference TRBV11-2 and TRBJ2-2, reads EAGVAQSPRYKIIEKRQSVAFWCNPISGHATLYWYQQILGQGPKLLIQFQNNGVVDDSQLPKDRFSAERLKGVDSTLKIQPAKLEDSAVYLCASSLGVYTGELFFGEGSRLTVL.

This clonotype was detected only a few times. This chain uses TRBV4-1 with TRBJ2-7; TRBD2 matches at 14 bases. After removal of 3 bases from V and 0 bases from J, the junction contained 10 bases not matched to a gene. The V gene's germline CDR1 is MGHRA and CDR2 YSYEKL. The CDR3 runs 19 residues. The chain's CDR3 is CASSHPGLAGVHDSYEQYF. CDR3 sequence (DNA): TGCGCCAGCAGCCACCCGGGACTAGCGGGAGTTCACGACTCCTACGAGCAGTACTTC.

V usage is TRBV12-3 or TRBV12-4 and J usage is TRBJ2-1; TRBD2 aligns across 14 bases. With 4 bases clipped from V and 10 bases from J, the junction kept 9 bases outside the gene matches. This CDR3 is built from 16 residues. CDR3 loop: CASSSLGLAGDMEQFF. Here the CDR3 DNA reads TGTGCCAGCAGTTCCCTGGGACTAGCGGGAGACATGGAGCAGTTCTTC.